This T cell receptor beta chain was identified during a study of response to subunit inactivated influenza vaccine. In germline, CDR1 is LGHNA, CDR2 YSLEER. CDR3 length: 13 amino acids. V shed 4 bases, J shed 11 bases, and the junction held 7 bases outside the gene matches. TCRdb itself ran the RT-PCR reads through MiXCR, one entry per CDR3 protein. There are 530,000 or so distinct CDR3 sequences in the sample; around 13% occur only once, and approximately 10% lies in the top ten. This clonotype was detected only a few times. The chain recombines TRBV4-3 with TRBJ1-1, with 10 nucleotides matching TRBD1. This clonotype originated in a man aged 45-65 years who received an inactivated influenza vaccine. The sample here was PBMCs from blood, taken about 12 days after vaccination. The DNA of the CDR3 is TGCGCCAGCAGCCCTCCCGGGACAGGGGTCGCTTTCTTT. Translating it yields CASSPPGTGVAFF.